These T cell receptor beta chains were read from a single sample in a study of blood T cell repertoires in COVID-19. Profiling relied on immunoSEQ multiplex PCR, and the TCRdb table lists in-frame clones only, not all of them. The sample has over 250,000 clones, roughly 88% seen once. Material for sequencing was PBMCs or T cells enriched from blood (not recorded which). The receptors shown here come from a woman aged 30 to 39 who had recovered from COVID-19. CDR3s include the opening cysteine and the closing phenylalanine or tryptophan. The D gene is left open where the match is weak. Clone size is given for some rows only: seen once, a few or many times, or a class if the clone is expanded.

d_gene: .; j_gene: TRBJ2-5; v_gene: TRBV18; abundance: .; len: 14; CDR3aa: CASSPWKTGETQYF; CDR3nt: TGTGCCAGCTCACCATGGAAGACTGGGGAGACCCAGTACTTC
d_gene: TRBD2; j_gene: TRBJ2-7; v_gene: TRBV7-3; abundance: .; len: 12; CDR3aa: CASGEGAGEQYF; CDR3nt: TGTGCCAGCGGGGAGGGAGCGGGGGAGCAGTACTTC
d_gene: .; j_gene: TRBJ2-7; v_gene: TRBV6-1; abundance: .; len: 13; CDR3aa: CASSEGGDYEQYF; CDR3nt: TGTGCCAGCAGTGAAGGGGGGGATTACGAGCAGTACTTC
d_gene: .; j_gene: TRBJ1-5; v_gene: TRBV24-1; abundance: .; len: 14; CDR3aa: CATSAATGNQPQHF; CDR3nt: TGTGCCACCAGTGCCGCGACAGGCAATCAGCCCCAGCATTTT
d_gene: TRBD1; j_gene: TRBJ1-1; v_gene: TRBV18; abundance: .; len: 21; CDR3aa: CASSPNIRTGTGKAMNTEAFF; CDR3nt: TGTGCCAGCTCACCTAATATAAGAACCGGGACAGGGAAGGCTATGAACACTGAAGCTTTCTTT
d_gene: TRBD1; j_gene: TRBJ2-4; v_gene: TRBV14; abundance: .; len: 19; CDR3aa: CASSQEGIGDRGPKNIQYF; CDR3nt: TGTGCCAGCAGCCAAGAGGGAATTGGGGACAGGGGACCGAAAAACATTCAGTACTTC
d_gene: .; j_gene: TRBJ2-7; v_gene: TRBV7-8; abundance: .; len: 14; CDR3aa: CASSHSGPTYEQYF; CDR3nt: TGTGCCAGCAGTCATTCTGGGCCTACCTACGAGCAGTACTTC
d_gene: .; j_gene: TRBJ1-2; v_gene: TRBV18; abundance: .; len: 14; CDR3aa: CASSLDFRDYGYTF; CDR3nt: TGTGCCAGCTCACTGGATTTCCGGGACTATGGCTACACCTTC
d_gene: .; j_gene: TRBJ2-2; v_gene: TRBV7-9; abundance: few; len: 16; CDR3aa: CASSLTGASSTGELFF; CDR3nt: TGTGCCAGCAGCTTAACTGGGGCCTCGAGCACCGGGGAGCTGTTTTTT
d_gene: .; j_gene: TRBJ1-3; v_gene: TRBV28; abundance: once; len: 17; CDR3aa: CASSLGIPLVSGNTIYF; CDR3nt: TGTGCCAGCAGTTTGGGCATCCCCTTGGTCTCTGGAAACACCATATATTTT
d_gene: .; j_gene: TRBJ1-1; v_gene: TRBV19; abundance: .; len: 13; CDR3aa: CASNREGDTEAFF; CDR3nt: TGTGCCTCAAACAGGGAGGGGGACACTGAAGCTTTCTTT
d_gene: .; j_gene: TRBJ1-1; v_gene: TRBV9; abundance: .; len: 14; CDR3aa: CASSPGQMNTEAFF; CDR3nt: TGTGCCAGCAGCCCCGGACAGATGAACACTGAAGCTTTCTTT
d_gene: .; j_gene: TRBJ1-1; v_gene: TRBV21-1; abundance: once; len: 17; CDR3aa: CASSKEGPGHRSTEAFF; CDR3nt: TGTGCCAGCAGCAAAGAGGGCCCGGGACACCGATCCACTGAAGCTTTCTTT
d_gene: .; j_gene: TRBJ2-3; v_gene: TRBV20-1; abundance: .; len: 11; CDR3aa: CSGSGTDTQYF; CDR3nt: TGCAGTGGGAGCGGCACAGATACGCAGTATTTT
d_gene: TRBD1; j_gene: TRBJ2-7; v_gene: TRBV19; abundance: .; len: 16; CDR3aa: CASSIGPGQGSYEQYF; CDR3nt: TGTGCCAGTAGTATAGGACCGGGACAGGGGTCCTACGAGCAGTACTTC
d_gene: .; j_gene: TRBJ2-7; v_gene: TRBV28; abundance: .; len: 19; CDR3aa: CASPSKAGALSTPVHEQYF; CDR3nt: TGTGCCAGCCCGAGCAAGGCGGGGGCACTCTCCACTCCAGTCCACGAGCAGTACTTC
d_gene: .; j_gene: TRBJ2-6; v_gene: TRBV5-6; abundance: .; len: 15; CDR3aa: CASSLTGSGANVLTF; CDR3nt: TGTGCCAGCAGCTTGACAGGGTCTGGGGCCAACGTCCTGACTTTC
d_gene: .; j_gene: TRBJ1-6; v_gene: TRBV6-5; abundance: .; len: 14; CDR3aa: CASTQTGDNSPLHF; CDR3nt: TGTGCCAGCACTCAGACAGGAGATAATTCACCCCTCCACTTT
d_gene: .; j_gene: TRBJ1-2; v_gene: TRBV29-1; abundance: .; len: 11; CDR3aa: CSAGQIYGYTF; CDR3nt: TGCAGCGCCGGACAGATCTATGGCTACACCTTC
d_gene: TRBD2; j_gene: TRBJ2-1; v_gene: TRBV12-3/TRBV12-4; abundance: .; len: 13; CDR3aa: CASRGEGYNEQFF; CDR3nt: TGTGCCAGCAGAGGGGAGGGCTACAATGAGCAGTTCTTC
d_gene: TRBD2; j_gene: TRBJ2-2; v_gene: TRBV3-1/TRBV3-2; abundance: .; len: 18; CDR3aa: CASSQRVAGAGDTGELFF; CDR3nt: TGTGCCAGCAGCCAAAGGGTAGCGGGGGCCGGGGACACCGGGGAGCTGTTTTTT
d_gene: .; j_gene: TRBJ1-5; v_gene: TRBV7-9; abundance: .; len: 15; CDR3aa: CASSSNDYFDQPQHF; CDR3nt: TGTGCCAGCAGCTCAAATGATTACTTCGATCAGCCCCAGCATTTT
d_gene: .; j_gene: TRBJ1-5; v_gene: TRBV28; abundance: .; len: 15; CDR3aa: CASTPQEGSNQPQHF; CDR3nt: TGTGCCAGCACTCCCCAGGAAGGTAGCAATCAGCCCCAGCATTTT
d_gene: .; j_gene: TRBJ1-1; v_gene: TRBV19; abundance: .; len: 12; CDR3aa: CASMGGHTEAFF; CDR3nt: TGTGCCAGTATGGGTGGGCACACTGAAGCTTTCTTT
d_gene: TRBD2; j_gene: TRBJ2-7; v_gene: TRBV30; abundance: .; len: 15; CDR3aa: CAWTSGTSGSYEQYF; CDR3nt: TGTGCCTGGACCTCCGGGACTAGCGGCTCCTACGAGCAGTACTTC
d_gene: .; j_gene: TRBJ1-1; v_gene: TRBV18; abundance: .; len: 14; CDR3aa: CASSPLGPGTEAFF; CDR3nt: TGTGCCAGCTCACCACTGGGGCCGGGCACTGAAGCTTTCTTT
d_gene: .; j_gene: TRBJ2-2; v_gene: TRBV6-5; abundance: .; len: 15; CDR3aa: CASSLVTGLTGELFF; CDR3nt: TGTGCCAGCAGTTTAGTAACAGGGCTCACCGGGGAGCTGTTTTTT